This TCR beta chain was profiled in a study of Ad26.COV2.S vaccination and SARS-CoV-2 variants. Looking at the study overall: The Ad26.COV2.S arm of the COV1001 trial was where the donor was placed. The authors gave Ad26.COV2.S intramuscularly, either once or twice 56 days apart.

Documented treatment: roughly 18 received Ad26.COV2.S at low or high dose, single or two shots; about 5 received placebo; per-sample allocation not given. Each sample was drawn 63 days after the first injection (of vaccine or placebo). This vaccine is an Ad26 vector that expresses the Wuhan-strain SARS-CoV-2 spike. General observations from the study: The study found similar non-spike TCR breadth in vaccine and placebo recipients.

Points on this clone: Its antigen remains unknown.

The CDR3 has 15 amino acids. Trimming stripped 1 base from V and 4 bases from J, with 14 bases between. From germline, CDR1 is SNHLY and CDR2 FYNNEI. Sequenced by immunoSEQ multiplex PCR; TCRdb stores in-frame clones only, minus some. In the table there are about 350,000 clones, around 88% of which are singletons. Sample: peripheral blood, taken in a trial of Ad26.COV2.S vaccine versus placebo. This clonotype originated in a person between 18 and 65 years old who received the Ad26.COV2.S COVID-19 vaccine or a placebo. V is TRBV2 and J is TRBJ2-7; perhaps TRBD2 as D (6 bases). CDR3 in amino acids: CASSEGGLLGYEQYF. CDR3 DNA: TGTGCCAGCAGTGAAGGGGGACTTTTAGGGTACGAGCAGTACTTC. Full variable domain (outside the CDR3, taken from reference TRBV2 and TRBJ2-7): EPEVTQTPSHQVTQMGQEVILRCVPISNHLYFYWYRQILGQKVEFLVSFYNNEISEKSEIFDDQFSVERPDGSNFTLKIRSTKLEDSAMYFCASSEGGLLGYEQYFGPGTRLTVT.